Each of the 18 T cell receptor beta chains below was sequenced from the same sample in a study of blood T cell repertoires in COVID-19 (dated by TCRdb to the early 2020s). The protocol used for the library was the immunoSEQ multiplex PCR assay. In TCRdb, the immuneACCESS table is reduced to in-frame sequences with V and J assigned. These tables do not hold every clone; where another copy was compared, an unresolved V gene accounts for under half, and the others remain unexplained. For this sample there are approximately 200,000 clones; approximately 81% appear just once. The top ten hold approximately 18% of the sample. Sequenced: peripheral blood. These receptors were obtained from a person aged 70 to 85 with COVID-19, enrolled during active disease.

In its sample, this clone was seen once. The chain combines TRBV6-2 or TRBV6-3 with TRBJ2-2; unclear D gene. Trimming cost V 6 bases and J 5 bases, with 13 bases left between them. The CDR3 sequence is 14 residues long. The germline CDR1 and CDR2 sequences are MNHEY and SVGEGT. The CDR3 nucleotides read TGTGCCAGCAGGCCTCCTACAGAGACCGGGGAGCTGTTTTTT. Protein product: CASRPPTETGELFF.

The CDR3 coding sequence is TGTGCCAGCATCACCTCGGGAGCCGGAAAACTGTTTTTT. This encodes CASITSGAGKLFF. This sequence joins TRBV28 and TRBJ1-4; unclear D gene. V lost 7 bases and J 10 bases, leaving 16 bases between the germline ends. Germline CDR1 and CDR2: MDHEN and SYDVKM. This CDR3 comprises 13 residues.

The chain has TRBV5-1 and TRBJ2-5; D perhaps matches TRBD2 (5 bases). CDR3 length: 13 amino acids. V was cut by 3 bases and J by 2 bases, with 8 bases left in between. Germline V gives CDR1 SGHRS, CDR2 YFSETQ. The CDR3 spells CASSYSDQETQYF. CDR3 sequence (DNA): TGCGCCAGCAGCTATAGCGATCAAGAGACCCAGTACTTC.

V usage is TRBV27 and J usage is TRBJ2-1; D is perhaps TRBD2 (5 bases). Germline-derived CDR1 and CDR2 are MNHEY and SMNVEV (reference sequence). The CDR3 has 16 residues. V was clipped by 4 bases and J by 2 bases, with 15 bases between them. The CDR3 DNA sequence: TGTGCCAGCAGTTCCCGAGGGCGACAAACCTACAATGAGCAGTTCTTC. It codes for CASSSRGRQTYNEQFF.

V usage is TRBV30 and J usage is TRBJ1-5; 10 nucleotides line up with TRBD1. From germline, CDR1 is GTSNPN and CDR2 SVGIG (reference sequence). The V gene end was trimmed by 3 bases and the J gene end by 4 bases; junction bases not matched to a gene: 0. The CDR3 has 13 amino acids. CDR3 residues: CAWRGQGNQPQHF. The CDR3 DNA sequence: TGTGCCTGGAGGGGACAGGGGAATCAGCCCCAGCATTTT.

The chain has TRBV19 and TRBJ2-2, with D perhaps matching TRBD1 (7 bases). Deletions cut 9 bases from V and 9 bases from J, with 14 bases between. Germline assignment: CDR1 LNHDA and CDR2 SQIVND (reference sequence). The CDR3 is made up of 12 amino acids. CDR3 sequence: CASIRGERELFF. In DNA form, the CDR3 reads TGTGCCAGCATCAGGGGGGAACGGGAGCTGTTTTTT. The full variable domain, rest sourced from reference TRBV19 and TRBJ2-2, is DGGITQSPKYLFRKEGQNVTLSCEQNLNHDAMYWYRQDPGQGLRLIYYSQIVNDFQKGDIAEGYSVSREKKESFPLTVTSAQKNPTAFYLCASIRGERELFFGEGSRLTVL.

As regards this clone: Within the sample, other DNA sequences also encode this same CDR3. The V gene is TRBV15, the J gene TRBJ2-7; D remains unclear. CDR3 length: 13 amino acids. Germline V gene data show CDR1 as LNHNV and CDR2 as YYDKDF (reference sequence). V shed 1 base and J shed 1 base, with 5 bases lying between them. The CDR3 DNA reads as TGTGCCACCAGCAGAGTAGATTCCTACGAGCAGTACTTC. Protein product: CATSRVDSYEQYF.

This sequence joins TRBV15 and TRBJ1-1, with D perhaps TRBD1 (5 bases). Germline V gives CDR1 LNHNV, CDR2 YYDKDF (reference sequence). V lost 0 bases, J lost 11 bases, and 10 bases lay in between. The length of the CDR3 is 12 residues. The CDR3 loop reads CATSRDRGLAFF. CDR3 nucleotides: TGTGCCACCAGCAGAGATAGGGGACTGGCTTTCTTT.

The gene calls are TRBV5-1 and TRBJ1-1; TRBD1 is a possible D gene (5 bases). The CDR3 has 13 residues. Looked up from germline, CDR1 is SGHRS and CDR2 is YFSETQ. V lost 6 bases and J lost 2, with 11 bases in between. This CDR3 is CASKTAGNTEAFF. CDR3 in DNA: TGCGCCAGCAAGACAGCCGGAAACACTGAAGCTTTCTTT.

V is TRBV2 and J is TRBJ1-6, with 12 positions matching TRBD1. Per germline, CDR1 SNHLY and CDR2 FYNNEI. The J segment lost 7 bases and the V segment lost 6 bases, leaving 7 bases of the junction unmatched. The CDR3 spans 16 residues. This CDR3 is CASSRDRGHSNSPLHF. CDR3 DNA: TGTGCCAGCAGCCGGGACAGGGGGCATTCGAATTCACCCCTCCACTTT.

V gene TRBV7-8 combines with J gene TRBJ2-7; possible D gene TRBD1, 6 bases. The CDR3 extends over 14 amino acids. The V end lost 5 bases, the J end lost 5 bases, and 16 bases lay between the germline ends. Germline V CDR1 and CDR2: SGHVS, FQNEAQ. This chain's CDR3 is CASSPSRGIHEQYF. The CDR3 region has the DNA TGTGCCAGCAGCCCGAGCAGGGGAATCCACGAGCAGTACTTC. Full variable domain (missing parts from reference TRBV7-8 and TRBJ2-7): GAGVSQSPRYKVAKRGQDVALRCDPISGHVSLFWYQQALGQGPEFLTYFQNEAQLDKSGLPSDRFFAERPEGSVSTLKIQRTQQEDSAVYLCASSPSRGIHEQYFGPGTRLTVT.

This clone showed up just once. This chain links TRBV7-9 with TRBJ1-5, with TRBD1 identical over 8 bases. V trimming: 5 bases; J trimming: 5 bases; junction bases outside the gene matches: 5. CDR3 length: 14 amino acids. The germline V gene has CDR1 SEHNR and CDR2 FQNEAQ (reference sequence). CDR3 coding DNA: TGTGCCAGCAGCACAACAGGGGGTGATCAGCCCCAGCATTTT. Residues: CASSTTGGDQPQHF.

The chain recombines TRBV27 with TRBJ2-1; 11 bases agree with TRBD2. Per the germline V gene, CDR1 is MNHEY and CDR2 is SMNVEV (reference sequence). Losses at the gene ends were 6 bases for V and 8 bases for J; bases not matched to a gene: 9. CDR3 length equals 15 residues. CDR3 nucleotides: TGTGCCAGCAGCCCGCTAGCGGGAGGTTGGTATGAGCAGTTCTTC. Translation gives CASSPLAGGWYEQFF.

V is TRBV15 and J is TRBJ2-3; TRBD2 is a possible D gene (6 bases). The V end was cut by 7 bases, the J end by 4 bases, with 18 bases between. CDR1 is LNHNV and CDR2 is YYDKDF in the germline V gene (reference sequence). This CDR3 is built from 15 residues. Here the CDR3 DNA reads TGTGCCACCAAACTCGGAGGGGTGGGGCCAGATACGCAGTATTTT. Translation: CATKLGGVGPDTQYF.

This chain links TRBV20-1 with TRBJ1-5; 10 bases line up with TRBD1. With V trimmed by 3 bases and J by 4 bases, 12 bases remained unmatched. CDR1 is DFQATT and CDR2 is SNEGSKA in the germline V gene (reference sequence). CDR3 length equals 17 residues. CDR3: CSASLGGTGVRNQPQHF. For the CDR3, the DNA is TGCAGTGCTAGTTTGGGTGGGACAGGGGTACGAAATCAGCCCCAGCATTTT.

This rearrangement joins TRBV9 to TRBJ2-2; 7 bases map to TRBD1. This CDR3 region has 14 residues. Germline V gene data show CDR1 as SGDLS and CDR2 as YYNGEE. Trimming cost V 3 bases and J 7 bases; bases outside gene matches: 6. CDR3 sequence (DNA): TGTGCCAGCAGCGGACAGGGTAGAGTCGGGGAGCTGTTTTTT. The encoded protein is CASSGQGRVGELFF.

This clone was found once. The chain recombines TRBV6-4 with TRBJ2-2, with D possibly being TRBD1 (6 bases). The germline CDR1 and CDR2 sequences are MRHNA and SNTAGT. The V gene lost 0 bases and the J gene lost 6 bases, with 14 bases spanning the gap. The CDR3 has 16 amino acids. CDR3 in amino acids: CASSDSVGASSGELFF. In nucleotides, the CDR3 is TGTGCCAGCAGTGACTCGGTGGGGGCGTCCTCCGGGGAGCTGTTTTTT.

The V and J genes are TRBV7-9 and TRBJ2-5, with D tentatively TRBD2 (6 bases). CDR3 length: 15 residues. Trimming pared 5 bases from V and 2 bases from J, leaving 15 bases between. In germline, CDR1 is SEHNR, CDR2 FQNEAQ (reference sequence). In DNA, the CDR3 is TGTGCCAGCAGCACAAGACTAGGCCGACAAGAGACCCAGTACTTC. Translation: CASSTRLGRQETQYF. Full variable domain (rest looked up from reference TRBV7-9 and TRBJ2-5): DTGVSQNPRHKITKRGQNVTFRCDPISEHNRLYWYRQTLGQGPEFLTYFQNEAQLEKSRLLSDRFSAERPKGSFSTLEIQRTEQGDSAMYLCASSTRLGRQETQYFGPGTRLLVL.